The present entry profiles one T cell receptor (beta chain) with its context. TCRdb keeps only in-frame clones here, not all; method: immunoSEQ multiplex PCR. The data show around 68,000 clones, approximately 90% seen once. These data belong to a study of OX40 agonist ivuxolimab in advanced cancers. The CDR3 is 13 amino acids. The ends were cut back, 4 bases at V and 8 bases at J, with 13 bases in the middle. CDR1 is SGHDT and CDR2 is YYEEEE in the germline V gene. The J gene is TRBJ2-1, the V gene TRBV5-6, with D possibly TRBD2 on 5 matching bases. The input for sequencing was CD4+ or CD8+ T cells sorted from blood, taken in a trial of the OX40 agonist ivuxolimab. This sequence was found in an adult with an advanced solid tumor such as melanoma, head and neck, liver or kidney cancer. The CDR3 loop reads CASSPQAGDEQFF. CDR3 DNA sequence: TGTGCCAGCAGCCCCCAGGCGGGCGATGAGCAGTTCTTC.